Following are 25 T cell receptor beta chains from one sample sequenced in a study of blood T cell repertoires in COVID-19. The method was immunoSEQ multiplex PCR; TCRdb's version includes in-frame clones alone and lacks a portion of them. The sample has 200,000 or so clones; 85% to 90% are singletons. Sequencing was done on a sample of peripheral blood. These receptors came from a woman in her sixties with acute or convalescent COVID-19.

The chain carries TRBV5-6 and TRBJ1-2; TRBD1 is a possible D gene (5 bases). V was cut by 5 bases and J by 2 bases, with 16 bases left in between. Per the germline V gene, CDR1 is SGHDT and CDR2 is YYEEEE. This CDR3 spans 15 amino acids. For the CDR3, the DNA is TGTGCCAGCAGGAGGCGGGGGGAGGGCAACTATGGCTACACCTTC. Protein sequence: CASRRRGEGNYGYTF. The full variable domain, completed using reference TRBV5-6 and TRBJ1-2, is DAGVTQSPTHLIKTRGQQVTLRCSPKSGHDTVSWYQQALGQGPQFIFQYYEEEERQRGNFPDRFSGHQFPNYSSELNVNALLLGDSALYLCASRRRGEGNYGYTFGSGTRLTVV.

This sequence joins TRBV5-5 and TRBJ2-3; D call uncertain. V was shortened by 0 bases and J by 0 bases, with 5 bases between the two germline ends. Germline CDR1 is SGHKS and CDR2 is YYEKEE (reference sequence). The length of the CDR3 is 14 residues. CDR3 nucleotides: TGTGCCAGCAGCTTGGTCCGGAGCACAGATACGCAGTATTTT. Protein: CASSLVRSTDTQYF.

The rearrangement joins TRBV19 to TRBJ2-1; TRBD2 matches 8 bases. The V and J ends lost 6 bases and 8 bases, in that order; junction bases with no gene match: 15. The CDR3 covers 16 residues. Looked up from germline, CDR1 is LNHDA and CDR2 is SQIVND (reference sequence). The CDR3 here is CASRRWGSGSTDEQFF. In DNA, the CDR3 is TGTGCCAGTAGGCGGTGGGGGAGCGGGAGTACAGATGAGCAGTTCTTC.

The rearrangement uses TRBV28 and TRBJ1-3; weak D call: TRBD1 (6 bases). V lost 4 bases and J 0 bases, leaving 13 bases between the germline ends. The V gene's germline CDR1 is MDHEN and CDR2 SYDVKM. This CDR3 comprises 16 residues. The CDR3 loop reads CASSSQGLNSGNTIYF. CDR3 DNA: TGTGCCAGCAGTTCCCAGGGGCTAAACTCTGGAAACACCATATATTTT.

The chain employs TRBV6-5 and TRBJ1-4; D gene unclear. V was shortened by 2 bases and J by 7 bases, with 8 bases between the two germline ends. The V gene's germline CDR1 is MNHEY and CDR2 SVGAGI. The CDR3 spans 13 residues. The DNA of the CDR3 is TGTGCCAGCAGTTACGGACGGGGTGAAAAACTGTTTTTT. It codes for CASSYGRGEKLFF.

This chain uses TRBV6-5 with TRBJ1-6, with D unresolved. V was clipped by 2 bases and J by 3 bases, with 8 bases between them. CDR1 is MNHEY, CDR2 SVGAGI, per germline. The CDR3 is made up of 15 amino acids. CDR3 protein: CASSYGNSYNSPLHF. The CDR3 coding sequence is TGTGCCAGCAGTTACGGAAACAGCTATAATTCACCCCTCCACTTT.

This clone was seen a handful of times. The chain employs TRBV9 and TRBJ1-6, with a possible D match to TRBD1 (5 bases). Per germline, CDR1 SGDLS and CDR2 YYNGEE. Trimming pared 4 bases from V and 4 bases from J, leaving 12 bases between. This CDR3 is built from 15 residues. DNA for the CDR3: TGTGCCAGCAGCTCGGGGGATGGGTATAATTCACCCCTCCACTTT. Its protein is CASSSGDGYNSPLHF.

This chain's CDR3 is CASSRGDRALAEAFF. In nucleotides, the CDR3 is TGTGCCAGCAGCAGAGGGGACAGGGCCCTTGCTGAAGCTTTCTTT. V is TRBV7-9 and J is TRBJ1-1; 9 bases are a match to TRBD1. The CDR3 runs to 15 residues. J lost 6 bases, V lost 5 bases, and 10 bases had no gene match. CDR1 is SEHNR and CDR2 is FQNEAQ in the germline V gene (reference sequence).

V gene TRBV6-5 combines with J gene TRBJ1-5, with 7 nucleotides matching TRBD1. The length of the CDR3 is 13 residues. Germline V lookup: CDR1 MNHEY, CDR2 SVGAGI. Unmatched junction bases numbered 5, after V lost 5 bases and J lost 7 bases. The CDR3 spells CASSLTGNQPQHF. The CDR3 nucleotides read TGTGCCAGCAGTCTGACAGGGAACCAGCCCCAGCATTTT.

The chain uses TRBV6-4 and TRBJ2-5; TRBD2 aligns across 10 bases. The V gene's germline CDR1 is MRHNA and CDR2 SNTAGT. V shed 3 bases, J shed 2 bases, and the junction held 0 bases outside the gene matches. This CDR3 spans 14 amino acids. CDR3 DNA: TGTGCCAGCAGTGAACTAGCGGGACAAGAGACCCAGTACTTC. Protein product: CASSELAGQETQYF.

This clone occurred a few times. V gene TRBV6-5 combines with J gene TRBJ1-6, with 8 bases lining up with TRBD1. CDR1 and CDR2 from the germline V gene are MNHEY and SVGAGI. The CDR3 covers 14 residues. V lost 8 bases, J lost 8 bases, and 8 bases stayed unmatched. CDR3 region: CASGGTGLYSPLHF. Here the CDR3 DNA reads TGTGCCAGCGGGGGGACAGGACTATATTCACCCCTCCACTTT.

This chain connects TRBV30 to TRBJ1-3; TRBD1 might be the D (5 bases). The V end was cut by 1 base, the J end by 2 bases, with 9 bases between. The CDR3 is 14 residues long. Germline-derived CDR1 and CDR2 are GTSNPN and SVGIG (reference sequence). DNA of the CDR3: TGTGCCTGGAGTGAAGGGGAACCTGGAAACACCATATATTTT. It encodes CAWSEGEPGNTIYF.

This chain connects TRBV6-5 to TRBJ1-5; 7 bases fit TRBD1. There are 15 residues in the CDR3. After removal of 6 bases from V and 1 base from J, the junction contained 6 bases not matched to a gene. The germline gives CDR1 MNHEY, CDR2 SVGAGI. The CDR3 protein is CASSHTGASNQPQHF. DNA for the CDR3: TGTGCCAGCAGCCATACAGGGGCCAGCAATCAGCCCCAGCATTTT.

The CDR3: CASSIPWGRNNYGYTF. The CDR3 region has the DNA TGTGCCAGTAGTATACCCTGGGGCCGGAACAACTATGGCTACACCTTC. V and J are TRBV19 and TRBJ1-2; a weak D match, TRBD1 (5 bases). Trimming took 2 bases from V and 2 from J, leaving 15 bases between them. Per germline, CDR1 LNHDA and CDR2 SQIVND (reference sequence). This CDR3 contains 16 residues.

The V call is TRBV11-2, the J call TRBJ2-1; TRBD1 agrees at 7 bases. Germline V CDR1 and CDR2: SGHAT, FQNNGV. V trimming: 3 bases; J trimming: 10 bases; junction bases outside the gene matches: 3. The CDR3 runs 12 residues. DNA for the CDR3: TGTGCCAGCAGCTTGACAGGGTTCGAGCAGTTCTTC. Residues: CASSLTGFEQFF. The complete variable domain, with remaining parts taken from reference TRBV11-2 and TRBJ2-1, reads EAGVAQSPRYKIIEKRQSVAFWCNPISGHATLYWYQQILGQGPKLLIQFQNNGVVDDSQLPKDRFSAERLKGVDSTLKIQPAKLEDSAVYLCASSLTGFEQFFGPGTRLTVL.

A word on this clone: The same CDR3 can be traced to other DNA sequences in this sample. The chain couples TRBV30 to TRBJ1-5; a weak D match, TRBD1 (6 bases). Germline V gene lookup returns CDR1 GTSNPN and CDR2 SVGIG (reference sequence). V was pared by 4 bases and J by 4 bases, with 14 bases between. CDR3 length: 14 residues. CDR3 bases: TGTGCCTGGACCGGGGGGGCAGGGAATCAGCCCCAGCATTTT. Translated, it gives CAWTGGAGNQPQHF.

The chain links TRBV6-5 to TRBJ2-7, with 13 nucleotides matching TRBD2. Germline V lookup: CDR1 MNHEY, CDR2 SVGAGI. V trimming: 5 bases; J trimming: 8 bases; junction bases outside the gene matches: 9. The CDR3 covers 15 residues. CDR3 bases: TGTGCCAGCAGTCCACCCGGGGGACTAGCGGGACAGCAGTACTTC. This codes for CASSPPGGLAGQQYF.

As DNA, the CDR3 is TGCAGTGCTAGTAGCGGGGGGGTTAGCACAGATACGCAGTATTTT. It encodes CSASSGGVSTDTQYF. The chain recombines TRBV20-1 with TRBJ2-3; 11 bases are a match to TRBD2. The CDR3 has 15 residues. The J segment lost 0 bases and the V segment lost 3 bases, leaving 2 bases of the junction unmatched. In germline, CDR1 is DFQATT, CDR2 SNEGSKA (reference sequence).

V is TRBV7-9 and J is TRBJ2-5, with 9 bases identical to TRBD2. Per the germline V gene, CDR1 is SEHNR and CDR2 is FQNEAQ (reference sequence). The CDR3 length is 17 residues. The ends lost 1 base at V and 1 base at J; junction bases unmatched: 7. The CDR3 sequence: CASSLGIAGATQETQYF. The CDR3 coding sequence is TGTGCCAGCAGCTTAGGTATAGCGGGAGCTACCCAAGAGACCCAGTACTTC.

In this sample, this clone turned up once. The chain links TRBV10-2 to TRBJ2-2; D possibly corresponds to TRBD1 (6 bases). V lost 6 bases, J lost 4 bases, and 15 bases lay in between. The CDR3 sequence is 15 residues long. Germline V gene lookup returns CDR1 WSHSY and CDR2 SAAADI. The CDR3 region has the DNA TGCGCCAGCAGCATATACAGGGCCAGCACCGGGGAGCTGTTTTTT. Amino acids: CASSIYRASTGELFF.

The chain uses TRBV29-1 and TRBJ1-2; TRBD1 agrees at 8 bases. Germline loops: CDR1 SQVTM, CDR2 ANQGSEA. The V and J ends lost 2 bases and 5 bases, in that order; junction bases with no gene match: 1. This CDR3 spans 12 amino acids. In nucleotides, the CDR3 is TGCAGCGTTGAAACAGGGGGGTATGGCTACACCTTC. It translates to CSVETGGYGYTF.

The chain carries TRBV11-2 and TRBJ2-1; 10 bases align to TRBD1. The CDR3 consists of 13 residues. With V trimmed by 4 bases and J by 15 bases, 9 bases remained unmatched. Germline V gives CDR1 SGHAT, CDR2 FQNNGV. The CDR3 region has the DNA TGTGCCAGCAGCTACGGGGGACAGGGGTTTAGGTTCTTC. It yields the protein CASSYGGQGFRFF.

V and J are TRBV7-6 and TRBJ2-7; 9 nucleotides line up with TRBD1. Germline lookup yields CDR1 SGHVS and CDR2 FNYEAQ. The CDR3 extends over 15 amino acids. Trimming at V came to 5 bases and at J to 3 bases, leaving 8 bases not matched to a gene. For the CDR3, the DNA is TGTGCCAGCAGCCCATCCGACAGGGGGAACTACGAGCAGTACTTC. Residues: CASSPSDRGNYEQYF.

The chain uses TRBV6-6 and TRBJ2-7; 9 bases align to TRBD1. Losses at the gene ends were 0 bases for V and 1 base for J; bases not matched to a gene: 4. The CDR3 contains 16 residues. Per germline, CDR1 MNHNY and CDR2 SVGAGI (reference sequence). As DNA, the CDR3 is TGTGCCAGCAGTTACTCCGGGACAGGGATATCCTACGAGCAGTACTTC. Amino acids: CASSYSGTGISYEQYF.

The J gene is TRBJ2-5, the V gene TRBV20-1, with a tentative D call TRBD1 (5 bases). The CDR3 runs 12 residues. V was shortened by 3 bases and J by 5 bases, with 10 bases between the two germline ends. Germline V gene data show CDR1 as DFQATT and CDR2 as SNEGSKA (reference sequence). CDR3 DNA sequence: TGCAGTGCTAGTCGACAGCTGGAGACCCAGTACTTC. Translation gives CSASRQLETQYF.